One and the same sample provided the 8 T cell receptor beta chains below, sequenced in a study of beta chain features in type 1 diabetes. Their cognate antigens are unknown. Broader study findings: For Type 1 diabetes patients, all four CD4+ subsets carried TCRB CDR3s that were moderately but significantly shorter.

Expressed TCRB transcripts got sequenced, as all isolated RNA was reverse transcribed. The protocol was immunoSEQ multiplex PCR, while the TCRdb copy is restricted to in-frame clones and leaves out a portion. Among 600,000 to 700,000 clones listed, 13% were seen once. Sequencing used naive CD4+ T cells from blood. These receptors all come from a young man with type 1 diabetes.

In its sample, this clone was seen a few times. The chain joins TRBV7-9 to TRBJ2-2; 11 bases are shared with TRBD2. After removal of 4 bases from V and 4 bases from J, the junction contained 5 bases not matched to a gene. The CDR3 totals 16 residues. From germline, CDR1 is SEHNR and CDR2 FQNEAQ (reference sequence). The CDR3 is CASSSIGTSGTGELFF. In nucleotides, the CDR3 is TGTGCCAGCAGCTCAATCGGGACTAGCGGCACCGGGGAGCTGTTTTTT.

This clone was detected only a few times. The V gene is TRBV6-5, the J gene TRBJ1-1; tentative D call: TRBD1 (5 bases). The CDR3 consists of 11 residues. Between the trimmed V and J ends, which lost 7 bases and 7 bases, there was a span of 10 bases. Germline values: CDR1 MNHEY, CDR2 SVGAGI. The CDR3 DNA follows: TGTGCCAGCATCCGACAGTTTGAAGCTTTCTTT. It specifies CASIRQFEAFF.

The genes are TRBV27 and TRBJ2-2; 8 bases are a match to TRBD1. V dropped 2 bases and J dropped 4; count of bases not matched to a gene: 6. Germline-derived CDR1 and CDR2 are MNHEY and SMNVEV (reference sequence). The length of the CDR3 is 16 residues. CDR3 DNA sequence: TGTGCCAGCAGTTTACCGGGGACAGGAATCACCGGGGAGCTGTTTTTT. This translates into CASSLPGTGITGELFF.

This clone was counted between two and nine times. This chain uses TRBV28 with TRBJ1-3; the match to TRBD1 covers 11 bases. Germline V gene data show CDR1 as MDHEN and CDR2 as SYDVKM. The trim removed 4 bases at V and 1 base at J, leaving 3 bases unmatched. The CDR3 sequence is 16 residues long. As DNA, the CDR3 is TGTGCCAGCAGTTCGGACAGGGGGCGATCTGGAAACACCATATATTTT. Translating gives CASSSDRGRSGNTIYF. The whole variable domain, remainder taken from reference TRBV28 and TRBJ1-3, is DVKVTQSSRYLVKRTGEKVFLECVQDMDHENMFWYRQDPGLGLRLIYFSYDVKMKEKGDIPEGYSVSREKKERFSLILESASTNQTSMYLCASSSDRGRSGNTIYFGEGSWLTVV.

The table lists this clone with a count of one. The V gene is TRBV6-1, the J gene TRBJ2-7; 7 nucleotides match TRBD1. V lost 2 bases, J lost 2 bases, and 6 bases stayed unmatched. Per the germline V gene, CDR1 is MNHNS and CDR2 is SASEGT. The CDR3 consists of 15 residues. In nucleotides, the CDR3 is TGTGCCAGCAGTGAACGGAGGACAGGCACCTACGAGCAGTACTTC. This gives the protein CASSERRTGTYEQYF.

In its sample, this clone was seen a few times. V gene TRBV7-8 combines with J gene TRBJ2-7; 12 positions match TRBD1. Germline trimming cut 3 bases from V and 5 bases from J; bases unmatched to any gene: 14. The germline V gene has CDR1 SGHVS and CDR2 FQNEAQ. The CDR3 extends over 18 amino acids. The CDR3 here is CASSFLGTGGYRVDEQYF. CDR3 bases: TGTGCCAGCAGCTTCCTAGGGACAGGGGGCTACCGCGTCGACGAGCAGTACTTC. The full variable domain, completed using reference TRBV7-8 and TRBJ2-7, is GAGVSQSPRYKVAKRGQDVALRCDPISGHVSLFWYQQALGQGPEFLTYFQNEAQLDKSGLPSDRFFAERPEGSVSTLKIQRTQQEDSAVYLCASSFLGTGGYRVDEQYFGPGTRLTVT.

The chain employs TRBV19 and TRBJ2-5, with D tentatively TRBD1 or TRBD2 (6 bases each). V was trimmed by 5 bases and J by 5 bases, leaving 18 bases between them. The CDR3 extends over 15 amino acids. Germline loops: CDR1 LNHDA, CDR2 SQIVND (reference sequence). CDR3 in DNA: TGTGCCAGTAGTCGCTCCATCGGGGGCGCTGAGACCCAGTACTTC. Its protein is CASSRSIGGAETQYF.

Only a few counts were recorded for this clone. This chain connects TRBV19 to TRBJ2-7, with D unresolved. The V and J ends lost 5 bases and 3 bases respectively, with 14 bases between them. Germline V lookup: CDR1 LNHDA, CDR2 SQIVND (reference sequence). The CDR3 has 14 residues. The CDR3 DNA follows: TGTGCCAGTAGTCCCAACACGGATAGCTACGAGCAGTACTTC. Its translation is CASSPNTDSYEQYF.